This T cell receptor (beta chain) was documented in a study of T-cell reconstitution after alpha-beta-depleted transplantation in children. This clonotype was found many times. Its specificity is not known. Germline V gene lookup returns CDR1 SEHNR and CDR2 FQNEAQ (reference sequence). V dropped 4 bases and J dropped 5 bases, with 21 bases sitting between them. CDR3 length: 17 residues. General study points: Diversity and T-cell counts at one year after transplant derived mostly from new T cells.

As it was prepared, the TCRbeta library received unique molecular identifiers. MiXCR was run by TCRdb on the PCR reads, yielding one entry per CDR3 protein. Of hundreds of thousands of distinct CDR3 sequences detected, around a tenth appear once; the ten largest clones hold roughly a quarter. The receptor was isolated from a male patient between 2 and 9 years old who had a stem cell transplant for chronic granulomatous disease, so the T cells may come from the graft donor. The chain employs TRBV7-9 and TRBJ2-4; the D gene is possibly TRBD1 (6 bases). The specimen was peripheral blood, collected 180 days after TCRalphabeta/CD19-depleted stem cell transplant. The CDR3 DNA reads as TGTGCCAGCAGCTCATCCCTCTGGGGGCTGGGAGAAAACATTCAGTACTTC. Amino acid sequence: CASSSSLWGLGENIQYF.